The 2 T cell receptor beta chains given below trace back to one sample, sequenced in a study of identical twins' blood T cells. TCRdb reanalysed the 5' RACE reads using MiXCR and keeps one entry per CDR3 protein. Among a few hundred thousand distinct CDR3 sequences, 28% were seen once, and the ten largest hold about 6%. Sequenced sample: PBMCs. These receptors originate from a woman between 18 and 55 years old in good health.

Concerning this clonotype: A clone one base away is much larger, so this may be a read error. The chain couples TRBV5-6 to TRBJ1-5; the D is unclear. This CDR3 has 17 amino acids. CDR1 and CDR2 (germline): SGHDT, YYEEEE. The CDR3 loop is CASNLETSPLGNRPQHF. In DNA form, the CDR3 reads TGTGCCAGCAATCTTGAGACATCTCCTCTGGGCAATCGGCCCCAGCATTTT. Together with reference TRBV5-6 and TRBJ1-5, the CDR3 gives the full variable domain: DAGVTQSPTHLIKTRGQQVTLRCSPKSGHDTVSWYQQALGQGPQFIFQYYEEEERQRGNFPDRFSGHQFPNYSSELNVNALLLGDSALYLCASNLETSPLGNRPQHFGDGTRLSIL.

This clonotype was seen ten or more times. The chain uses TRBV12-3 or TRBV12-4 and TRBJ1-2, with TRBD1 as a possible D gene (5 bases). The V and J ends lost 6 bases and 2 bases respectively, with 7 bases between them. The CDR3 is 12 residues long. The chain's CDR3 is CASSSGNYGYTF. CDR3 bases: TGTGCCAGCAGCTCAGGGAACTATGGCTACACCTTC.